These T cell receptor beta chains were read from a single sample in a study of cytomegalovirus exposure and HLA in healthy donors. Repertoires were generated with immunoSEQ multiplex PCR, while TCRdb's copy carries only in-frame clones and drops some. Here the sample spans 110,000 or so clones, nearly 70% being singletons. The sample taken for sequencing was PBMCs. The origin of the receptors is a woman between 70 and 85 years old in good health and CMV-seropositive. Both conserved end residues are part of each CDR3. The D gene is left open where the match is weak. Size tells how often a clone was seen (once, few, many) or the class of an expanded clone, and some rows leave it out.

size: .; D: .; J: TRBJ2-1; V: TRBV15; DNA: TGTGCCACCAGAGCTGGGGCGAACAATGAGCAGTTCTTC; CDR3: CATRAGANNEQFF
size: .; D: TRBD2; J: TRBJ2-7; V: TRBV5-1; DNA: TGCGCCAGCAGCTTGCTTCAACCAACTAGCGGGGGGCCCTCCTACGAGCAGTACTTC; CDR3: CASSLLQPTSGGPSYEQYF
size: .; D: TRBD2; J: TRBJ2-1; V: TRBV5-4; DNA: TGTGCCAGCAGCTTGGGGACTAGCTTCTACTACAATGAGCAGTTCTTC; CDR3: CASSLGTSFYYNEQFF
size: once; D: TRBD1; J: TRBJ2-3; V: TRBV16; DNA: TGTGCCAGCAGCCCTGAATGGGACAGGGGATTCCCTGTTAGCACAGATACGCAGTATTTT; CDR3: CASSPEWDRGFPVSTDTQYF
size: .; D: TRBD1; J: TRBJ1-2; V: TRBV6-5; DNA: TGTGCCAGCACCAGACCGGGACAGGGGGCTAGTGGCTACACCTTC; CDR3: CASTRPGQGASGYTF
size: .; D: .; J: TRBJ1-1; V: TRBV30; DNA: TGTGCCTGCGCAGGGCGACGGAACACTGAAGCTTTCTTT; CDR3: CACAGRRNTEAFF
size: .; D: TRBD2; J: TRBJ2-7; V: TRBV10-3; DNA: TGTGCCGCGGGGGGCTTTAAGGGGGAGCAGTACTTC; CDR3: CAAGGFKGEQYF
size: .; D: .; J: TRBJ1-1; V: TRBV11-2; DNA: TGTGCCAGCAGCTTCACGGGGGACACTGAAGCTTTCTTT; CDR3: CASSFTGDTEAFF
size: .; D: TRBD2; J: TRBJ2-1; V: TRBV29-1; DNA: TGCAGCGGAGACCCTAGCGGGGGGGCTAATGAGCAGTTCTTC; CDR3: CSGDPSGGANEQFF
size: few; D: .; J: TRBJ1-2; V: TRBV6-1; DNA: TGTGCCAGCAGTGGCCTCTTCCGGGACACTAACTATGGCTACACCTTC; CDR3: CASSGLFRDTNYGYTF
size: .; D: TRBD1; J: TRBJ1-6; V: TRBV19; DNA: TGTGCCAGTAGTGAGACAGGGGGGAATTCACCCCTCCACTTT; CDR3: CASSETGGNSPLHF
size: .; D: .; J: TRBJ1-6; V: TRBV9; DNA: TGTGCCAGCAGCGTTTTACCAGGGGATTCACCCCTCCACTTT; CDR3: CASSVLPGDSPLHF
size: .; D: .; J: TRBJ1-1; V: TRBV2; DNA: TGTGCCAGCAGCGGACAGCTTAACACTGAAGCTTTCTTT; CDR3: CASSGQLNTEAFF
size: .; D: TRBD1; J: TRBJ2-7; V: TRBV2; DNA: TGTGCCAGCAATCGGGGACAGTTCGGGTACGAGCAGTACTTC; CDR3: CASNRGQFGYEQYF
size: .; D: .; J: TRBJ2-2; V: TRBV5-6; DNA: TGTGCCAGCAGCATGATTACGGTCCCCGGGGAGCTGTTTTTT; CDR3: CASSMITVPGELFF
size: .; D: .; J: TRBJ1-2; V: TRBV2; DNA: TGTGCCAGCAGTGATACGGGGTATGGCTACACCTTC; CDR3: CASSDTGYGYTF
size: .; D: TRBD2; J: TRBJ2-5; V: TRBV30; DNA: TGTGCCTGGAGCCCCGGACTAGCGGGGGGGCGGGAGACCCAGTACTTC; CDR3: CAWSPGLAGGRETQYF
size: .; D: TRBD2; J: TRBJ2-1; V: TRBV4-3; DNA: TGCGCCAGCAGCCAAGCGGTTAGCGGGGGGGCGGGTGAGCAGTTCTTC; CDR3: CASSQAVSGGAGEQFF
size: once; D: TRBD1; J: TRBJ1-1; V: TRBV7-2; DNA: TGTGCCAGCTCAGGACAGGAGGCCTACACTGAAGCTTTCTTT; CDR3: CASSGQEAYTEAFF
size: few; D: .; J: TRBJ2-3; V: TRBV7-2; DNA: TGTGCCAGCAGCCCAAGGTTAGCGCGCACAGATACGCAGTATTTT; CDR3: CASSPRLARTDTQYF
size: .; D: TRBD2; J: TRBJ2-5; V: TRBV2; DNA: TGTGCCAGCAGTGCGTTTCTAGCGGGGGCGGGTGAGACCCAGTACTTC; CDR3: CASSAFLAGAGETQYF
size: .; D: .; J: TRBJ2-7; V: TRBV30; DNA: TGTGCCTGGAGTGTAATCGGGGTCGAGCAGTACTTC; CDR3: CAWSVIGVEQYF
size: .; D: TRBD1; J: TRBJ1-2; V: TRBV11-2; DNA: TGTGCCAGCAGCTTAGGGACAGGTTCCCATGATGGCTACACCTTC; CDR3: CASSLGTGSHDGYTF
size: .; D: TRBD2; J: TRBJ2-3; V: TRBV5-4; DNA: TGTGCCAGCAGCTTGGCCCGGACTAGCGGAAGCACAGATACGCAGTATTTT; CDR3: CASSLARTSGSTDTQYF
size: .; D: TRBD1; J: TRBJ1-6; V: TRBV7-9; DNA: TGTGCCAGCAGCTTAGTTAGCAGGGGGCTCGGCCCCCTCCACTTT; CDR3: CASSLVSRGLGPLHF
size: .; D: .; J: TRBJ2-3; V: TRBV7-3; DNA: TGTGCCAGCAGCCCACCCCAGCGGGATACGCAGTATTTT; CDR3: CASSPPQRDTQYF
size: .; D: TRBD2; J: TRBJ2-3; V: TRBV5-8; DNA: TGTGCCAGCAGCTTGGGACGGACTAGCGGGGGGACTAGCACAGATACGCAGTATTTT; CDR3: CASSLGRTSGGTSTDTQYF
size: .; D: .; J: TRBJ1-5; V: TRBV19; DNA: TGTGCCAGTAGAGACCGACAGGCTGCAAATCAGCCCCAGCATTTT; CDR3: CASRDRQAANQPQHF
size: .; D: .; J: TRBJ2-1; V: TRBV2; DNA: TGTGCCAGCCAGGGAAATATCTACAATGAGCAGTTCTTC; CDR3: CASQGNIYNEQFF
size: .; D: .; J: TRBJ2-5; V: TRBV5-1; DNA: TGCGCCAGCAGCTTGGGTGGGCGGGCCGAAGAGACCCAGTACTTC; CDR3: CASSLGGRAEETQYF
size: .; D: .; J: TRBJ2-7; V: TRBV6-5; DNA: TGTGCCAGCAGTTACTCGATCGGGGGGCAATTCAACGAGCAGTACTTC; CDR3: CASSYSIGGQFNEQYF
size: few; D: TRBD1; J: TRBJ1-4; V: TRBV25-1; DNA: TGTGCCAGCAGTGAACTTGGGGACAGCTTTAATGAAAAACTGTTTTTT; CDR3: CASSELGDSFNEKLFF
size: .; D: TRBD1; J: TRBJ2-7; V: TRBV7-6; DNA: TGTGCCAGCAGCTTCGGGACAGGGTGGAAAGAGCAGTACTTC; CDR3: CASSFGTGWKEQYF
size: .; D: .; J: TRBJ1-1; V: TRBV10-3; DNA: TGTGCCATCAGTGAGCCAACTATGAACACTGAAGCTTTCTTT; CDR3: CAISEPTMNTEAFF
size: .; D: TRBD2; J: TRBJ2-2; V: TRBV18; DNA: TGTGCCAGCTCACCGCCTTCGTCGGGGGGCGGGGAGCTGTTTTTT; CDR3: CASSPPSSGGGELFF
size: .; D: .; J: TRBJ1-1; V: TRBV14; DNA: TGTGCCAGCAGCTTGTCAATGAACACTGAAGCTTTCTTT; CDR3: CASSLSMNTEAFF
size: .; D: .; J: TRBJ2-1; V: TRBV19; DNA: TGTGCCAGTAGTAGACCAGGGAGGAATGAGCAGTTCTTC; CDR3: CASSRPGRNEQFF
size: .; D: TRBD1; J: TRBJ1-2; V: TRBV7-8; DNA: TGTGCCAGCAAGGGGGCGAATGGCTACACCTTC; CDR3: CASKGANGYTF
size: .; D: TRBD1; J: TRBJ1-2; V: TRBV7-6; DNA: TGTGCCAGCAGCTTATCGGCCCAAGGGGGCATTGACTACACCTTC; CDR3: CASSLSAQGGIDYTF
size: .; D: TRBD2; J: TRBJ2-1; V: TRBV9; DNA: TGTGCCAGCAGCGCTCTAGCGGGGGACTACAATGAGCAGTTCTTC; CDR3: CASSALAGDYNEQFF
size: few; D: .; J: TRBJ1-1; V: TRBV6-6; DNA: TGTGCCAGCAGCCAACAGGGATTTTCTAAAGCTTTCTTT; CDR3: CASSQQGFSKAFF